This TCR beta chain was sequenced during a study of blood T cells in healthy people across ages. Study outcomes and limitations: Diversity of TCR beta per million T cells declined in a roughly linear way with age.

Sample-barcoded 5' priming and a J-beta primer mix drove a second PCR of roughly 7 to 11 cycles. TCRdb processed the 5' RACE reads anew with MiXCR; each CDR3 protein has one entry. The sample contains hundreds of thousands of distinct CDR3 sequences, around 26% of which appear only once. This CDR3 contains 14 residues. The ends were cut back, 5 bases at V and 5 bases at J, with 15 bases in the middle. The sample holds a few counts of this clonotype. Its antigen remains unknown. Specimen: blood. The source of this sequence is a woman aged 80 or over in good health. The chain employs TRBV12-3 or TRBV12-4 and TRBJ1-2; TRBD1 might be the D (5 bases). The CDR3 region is CASSRTGTRYGYTF. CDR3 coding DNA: TGTGCCAGCAGTAGAACCGGGACGCGATATGGCTACACCTTC.